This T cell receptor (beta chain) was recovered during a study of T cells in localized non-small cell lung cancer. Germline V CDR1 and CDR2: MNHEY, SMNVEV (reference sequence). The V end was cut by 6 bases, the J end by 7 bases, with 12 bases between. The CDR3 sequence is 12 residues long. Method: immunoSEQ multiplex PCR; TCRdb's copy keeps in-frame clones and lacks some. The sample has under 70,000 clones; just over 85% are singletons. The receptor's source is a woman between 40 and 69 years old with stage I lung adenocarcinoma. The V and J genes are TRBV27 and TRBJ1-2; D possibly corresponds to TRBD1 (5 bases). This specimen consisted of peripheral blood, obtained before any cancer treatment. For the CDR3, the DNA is TGTGCCAGCAGAGGCGGGGGTATTGGCTACACCTTC. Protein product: CASRGGGIGYTF.